By share, the clone carrying this T cell receptor beta chain counts as medium-sized (0.01 to 0.1%). Its antigen is still unknown. TRB was amplified from about 250-500 ng of blood genomic DNA. Multiplex PCR with BIOMED2 TRB-A/B primer pools amplified TRB rearrangements. TCRdb recomputed calls from the multiplex PCR reads with MiXCR, one row per CDR3 protein. The sample has around 4,400 distinct CDR3 sequences, approximately 30% seen once. The data originate from a study of T and B cells in COVID-19 patients. As for the study in general: Most recovered patients had mild to moderate COVID-19 treated as outpatients. Notes on the study in general: Of roughly 2,000 TCR clusters found only in the recovered cohort, 31 had low generation probability.

V trimming: 3 bases; J trimming: 4 bases; junction bases outside the gene matches: 8. The CDR3 is 16 residues long. Germline CDR1 reads KGHSH; CDR2 reads LQKENI. The sample consisted of blood. This TCR was recovered from a human donor with active COVID-19. The J gene is TRBJ2-2, the V gene TRBV18; 7 bases match TRBD2. Here the CDR3 reads CASSPLGSGRTGELFF. The CDR3, as DNA: TGTGCCAGCTCACCCCTGGGTAGCGGGCGCACCGGGGAGCTGTTTTTT.